This T cell receptor beta chain was sequenced for a study of T cell responses to AZD1222 COVID-19 vaccine. Some clones are missing from TCRdb's copy, which holds only in-frame ones; the method was immunoSEQ multiplex PCR. The table has more than 70,000 clones, approximately 91% seen once; the top ten hold roughly 5.1%. The CDR3 has 13 residues. Germline-derived CDR1 and CDR2 are LGHDT and YNNKEL (reference sequence). The V end was cut by 0 bases, the J end by 11 bases, with 13 bases between. Comment on this clone: The antigen is not known.

Findings and caveats of the study: The donors showed a predominance of white British ancestry and of females, with possible underestimation of clonal diversity. Samples come after the peak T cell response, not at day 14. Per reports, nearly half of all spike-specific TCRs target regions that are unmutated in variants. Spike-specific TCR repertoires showed rising breadth and depth after two AZD1222 doses.

This TCR derives from an adult who received the AZD1222 COVID-19 vaccine. The chain recombines TRBV3-1 (or the pseudogene TRBV3-2) with TRBJ1-1; D is uncertain. This material consisted of peripheral blood, taken 28 days after the second AZD1222 dose. CDR3 DNA: TGTGCCAGCAGCCAAGAAAATGGGTCGGGGGCTTTCTTT. This translates into CASSQENGSGAFF.